One sample yielded the 13 T cell receptor beta chains listed below, sequenced in a study of T cell changes during pregnancy in multiple sclerosis. Method: immunoSEQ multiplex PCR; TCRdb's copy keeps in-frame clones and lacks some. The sample shows around 58,000 clones, around 90% of them seen only once. The input for sequencing was peripheral blood, taken before pregnancy. The receptors were gathered from a female donor with multiple sclerosis, enrolled in a pregnancy study.

This clone has only one observation. V is TRBV7-6 and J is TRBJ2-5; D not resolved. The CDR3 has 12 amino acids. Germline V gene sequence: CDR1 SGHVS, CDR2 FNYEAQ. Trimming took off 1 base at V and 5 bases at J, with 5 bases between the two ends. The CDR3 protein is CASSLDGETQYF. The CDR3 nucleotides read TGTGCCAGCAGCTTAGACGGGGAGACCCAGTACTTC.

J is TRBJ2-3 and V is TRBV27; 12 bases align to TRBD2. Trimming cost V 5 bases and J 5 bases; bases outside gene matches: 8. Germline assignment: CDR1 MNHEY and CDR2 SMNVEV (reference sequence). The CDR3 is made up of 16 amino acids. The CDR3 spells CASSAGLAGGRDTQYF. In DNA, the CDR3 is TGTGCCAGCAGTGCGGGGCTAGCGGGGGGGCGAGATACGCAGTATTTT.

The chain recombines TRBV2 with TRBJ1-1, with 9 bases lining up with TRBD1. The ends lost 4 bases at V and 5 bases at J; junction bases unmatched: 5. CDR1 is SNHLY and CDR2 is FYNNEI in the germline V gene. The CDR3 is 14 amino acids. DNA for the CDR3: TGTGCCAGCAGTGCCCTGACAGGGGGGACTGAAGCTTTCTTT. It encodes CASSALTGGTEAFF.

This clone was picked up one time. V is TRBV12-5 and J is TRBJ1-1; D not certain. CDR3 length: 12 residues. With 4 bases removed from V and 11 bases from J, the gap between germline ends came to 14 bases. Germline V CDR1 and CDR2: LGHNT, FRNRAP. The CDR3 spells CASGWEGAEAFF. CDR3 sequence (DNA): TGTGCTAGTGGTTGGGAGGGTGCGGAGGCTTTCTTT.

This rearrangement joins TRBV6-5 to TRBJ1-6; no firm D call. Germline loops: CDR1 MNHEY, CDR2 SVGAGI. The CDR3 has 14 amino acids. V was cut by 11 bases and J by 7 bases, with 18 bases left in between. The CDR3 DNA follows: TGTGCCGTTAAGCGGGTTTTCGGAAATTCACCCCTCCACTTT. Translated, it gives CAVKRVFGNSPLHF.

V and J are TRBV19 and TRBJ2-4; tentatively, D is TRBD1 (5 bases). CDR1 and CDR2 (germline): LNHDA, SQIVND (reference sequence). The CDR3 runs to 15 residues. The V end lost 3 bases, the J end lost 5 bases, and 14 bases lay between the germline ends. The chain's CDR3 is CASSISQGSQNIQYF. The CDR3 coding sequence is TGTGCCAGTAGTATCTCCCAGGGAAGCCAAAACATTCAGTACTTC.

The DNA for the CDR3 is TGTGCCAGCATCCCCCAGGGGGCATCTTACGAGCAGTACTTC. It encodes CASIPQGASYEQYF. The chain uses TRBV6-1 and TRBJ2-7; 8 bases agree with TRBD1. Germline CDR1 reads MNHNS; CDR2 reads SASEGT. After removal of 7 bases from V and 4 bases from J, the junction contained 9 bases not matched to a gene. The CDR3 length is 14 residues.

This clone occurred once. The V gene is TRBV7-8, the J gene TRBJ1-6; 7 bases are shared with TRBD1. V gave up 4 bases and J gave up 11 bases; unmatched junction bases: 11. Germline-derived CDR1 and CDR2 are SGHVS and FQNEAQ. This CDR3 spans 15 amino acids. CDR3 nucleotide sequence: TGTGCCAGCAGCTCCACAGGGGCCCCTAGGGCACCCCTCCACTTT. This codes for CASSSTGAPRAPLHF.

The rearrangement joins TRBV27 to TRBJ2-3; 12 nucleotides match TRBD2. Germline V gene lookup returns CDR1 MNHEY and CDR2 SMNVEV (reference sequence). The CDR3 runs to 17 residues. Germline trimming cut 5 bases from V and 6 bases from J; bases unmatched to any gene: 12. CDR3 loop: CASSLRLAGALGDTQYF. In DNA form, the CDR3 reads TGTGCCAGCAGTCTGCGACTAGCGGGGGCCCTTGGGGATACGCAGTATTTT.

The chain carries TRBV7-3 and TRBJ2-2; possibly TRBD1 for D (5 bases). In germline, CDR1 is SGHTA, CDR2 FQGTGA. V was cut by 4 bases and J by 0 bases, with 18 bases left in between. The CDR3 consists of 18 residues. CDR3 residues: CASSSPAMGPSNTGELFF. In DNA form, the CDR3 reads TGTGCCAGCAGCTCACCCGCCATGGGGCCCTCGAACACCGGGGAGCTGTTTTTT.

In nucleotides, the CDR3 is TGCAGCCAATACACCGGGGAGCTGTTTTTT. This gives the protein CSQYTGELFF. The chain uses TRBV29-1 and TRBJ2-2; D remains unclear. Trimming took 8 bases from V and 3 from J, leaving 4 bases between them. This CDR3 is 10 amino acids long. CDR1 is SQVTM and CDR2 is ANQGSEA in the germline V gene.

The chain has TRBV14 and TRBJ2-7; no clear D gene. Germline V lookup: CDR1 SGHDN, CDR2 FVKESK. V shed 3 bases and J shed 3 bases, with 21 bases lying between them. There are 17 residues in the CDR3. The CDR3: CASSQVHQHLFHYEQYF. As DNA, the CDR3 is TGTGCCAGCAGCCAGGTACACCAACACCTCTTCCACTACGAGCAGTACTTC.

Details on this clone: One end of the junction does not line up with germline, which may come from a read error. For the CDR3, the DNA is TGTGCCAGCAGTGAAGGGTTTCGGCTAGCGGGGCCGGGAGACCTACTGATCTTC. Its translation: CASSEGFRLAGPGDLLIF. The V gene is TRBV2, the J gene TRBJ2-1; 9 positions match TRBD2. Germline V gives CDR1 SNHLY, CDR2 FYNNEI. This CDR3 has 18 residues. The variable domain in full, completed from reference TRBV2 and TRBJ2-1, reads EPEVTQTPSHQVTQMGQEVILRCVPISNHLYFYWYRQILGQKVEFLVSFYNNEISEKSEIFDDQFSVERPDGSNFTLKIRSTKLEDSAMYFCASSEGFRLAGPGDLLIFGPGTRLTVL.